The following is a T cell receptor (beta chain) sequence with its context. This clone's antigen is unknown. Per-nucleotide qualities are absent, and no much larger clonotype sits a single base away. The trial excluded patients who had a history of autoimmune disease or were on systemic immunosuppression. Peripheral blood for TCR sequencing was drawn from every dose cohort at baseline, at cycle 4 day 1 and at cycle 7 day 1. Samples were obtained from an open-label, multicenter, first-in-human phase I dose-escalation trial of ivuxolimab. Adults with locally advanced or metastatic head and neck squamous cell, hepatocellular, melanoma or renal cell carcinoma were enrolled in the trial. Before TCR sequencing, CD4+ T cells and CD8+ T cells from peripheral blood were sorted into separate populations. Here V drops 5 bases and J drops 9 bases, and the junction holds 10 bases not matched to any gene. Based on the germline V gene (reference sequence), the CDR1 and CDR2 sequences are LNHDA and SQIVND. The cysteine opens and the phenylalanine closes a CDR3 of 14 amino acids. The CDR3 DNA has 42 bases and is translated from base 1.

Genomic DNA was isolated from the sorted cells so that the TCRbeta CDR3 region could be sequenced. The immunoSEQ Assay was used for sequencing of TCRbeta CDR3 regions. The immuneACCESS repertoire file appears here via TCRdb, limited to in-frame rearrangements. These files lack a portion of the clones; in checked studies, under half of the deficit traces to unresolved V genes, and the cause of the others is not known. In this sample the table shows 90,000 to 150,000 clones, 85% to 90% of which occur a single time. The biggest ten clones account for around 0.55% of the sample. The data were taken from a study of OX40 agonist ivuxolimab in advanced cancers. Background on the whole study: Ivuxolimab was an agonistic, fully human IgG2 monoclonal antibody directed against OX40 (CD134), a costimulatory receptor. Of the 50 to 55 patients in dose escalation, approximately 20 had hepatocellular carcinoma, some 15 had melanoma, 9 had renal cell carcinoma and 9 had head and neck cancer. Prior anti-PD-1, anti-PD-L1 or anti-CTLA-4 therapy was permitted, and checkpoint inhibitors had been received by less than 45% of dose-escalation patients. Intravenous ivuxolimab was administered to patients every 2 weeks at six dose levels: 0.01, 0.1, 0.3, 1.5, 3 and 10 mg/kg. In the dose-escalation cohort, around four fifths of patients were male, and the mean age was 60 years with a range of roughly 20 to 85. The point of sequencing TCRbeta in the periphery was to test whether ivuxolimab changed TCR sequence diversity and drove clonal T-cell expansion. Partial responses occurred in three dose-escalation patients, of whom one had hepatocellular carcinoma and two had cutaneous melanoma. The paper describes the monotherapy dose-escalation part (N of about 52 patients) of the phase I trial of ivuxolimab.

The investigation overall reported the following: At doses from 0.1 to 3.0 mg/kg, clonal expansion was seen in both CD4+ and CD8+ blood T cells between baseline and week 6. Low levels of normalized T-cell clonal expansion were also shown by some nonresponding patients. The antigen specificity of the peripheral T cells that underwent clonal expansion was not determined. In the 0.1-3.0 mg/kg groups, partial responders had among the lowest normalized peripheral clonal expansion, particularly in CD8+ T cells. After ivuxolimab, expanded clones were on average more numerous among CD8+ T cells than among CD4+ T cells.

This receptor was obtained from an adult with an advanced solid tumor such as melanoma, head and neck, liver or kidney cancer. This receptor chain uses TRBV19 and TRBJ2-1, with 7 bases aligning to TRBD2. This specimen consisted of CD4+ or CD8+ T cells sorted from blood, obtained in a trial of the OX40 agonist ivuxolimab. The CDR3 reads as follows: CASSLGGREAEQFF. The DNA sequence is TGTGCCAGTAGTCTCGGGGGGAGGGAAGCTGAGCAGTTCTTC.